This TCR beta chain was observed in a study of early stage breast cancer tumors. Repertoires were generated with immunoSEQ multiplex PCR, while TCRdb's copy carries only in-frame clones and drops some. Of 9,700 or so clones in the sample, roughly 79% were seen once. Deletions cut 8 bases from V and 2 bases from J, with 13 bases between. The CDR3 consists of 12 residues. Germline CDR1 GTSNPN, CDR2 SVGIG (reference sequence). The sample taken for sequencing was normal breast tissue next to the tumor. This chain links TRBV30 with TRBJ2-7; D possibly corresponds to TRBD2 (6 bases). This TCR came from a person between 35 and 49 years old with breast cancer. DNA for the CDR3: TGTGCCGGGGGACTGATGACCTACGAGCAGTACTTC. Its translation is CAGGLMTYEQYF.